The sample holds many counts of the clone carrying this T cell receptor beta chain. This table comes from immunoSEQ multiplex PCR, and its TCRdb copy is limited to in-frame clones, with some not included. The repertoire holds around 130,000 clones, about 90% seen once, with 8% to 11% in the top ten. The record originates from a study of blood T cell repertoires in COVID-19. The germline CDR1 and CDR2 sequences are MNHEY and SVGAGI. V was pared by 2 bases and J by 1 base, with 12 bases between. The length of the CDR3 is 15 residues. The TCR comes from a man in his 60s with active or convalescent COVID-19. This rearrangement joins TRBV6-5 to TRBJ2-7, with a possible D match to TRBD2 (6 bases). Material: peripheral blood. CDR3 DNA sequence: TGTGCCAGCAGTTACAGCGGGTTCCAGTCCTACGAGCAGTACTTC. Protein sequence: CASSYSGFQSYEQYF.